The 28 T cell receptor beta chains presented below share a single source sample, sequenced in a study of metastatic and nonmetastatic thyroid tumors. No patient received treatment before thyroid surgery. TCRdb used MiXCR to call clones anew from the PCR reads. The table shows approximately 34,000 clones, with about a sixth occurring only once. The sequencing input was blood. These receptors all come from a female donor with papillary thyroid cancer or a benign thyroid nodule (not recorded which). Some clones in this sample may be carry-over from other donors' samples.

By proportion, this clone is medium-sized (0.01 to 0.1%). The chain uses TRBV20-1 and TRBJ2-7, with no clear D. The CDR3 has 12 residues. CDR1 DFQATT and CDR2 SNEGSKA come from the germline V gene (reference sequence). Here the CDR3 DNA reads TGCAGCCAGCGCTACCTAGATCATGAGCAGTACTTC. Translating it yields CSQRYLDHEQYF.

Many counts were recorded for this clone. The chain uses TRBV4-1 and TRBJ2-5, with a tentative D call TRBD2 (6 bases). CDR3 length: 14 amino acids. The germline CDR1 and CDR2 sequences are MGHRA and YSYEKL. V lost 4 bases and J lost 4, with 13 bases in between. The CDR3 region has the DNA TGCGCCAGCAGCCTCATAGGAGGGGCAGAGACCCAGTACTTC. Protein sequence: CASSLIGGAETQYF.

A few counts support this clone. J is TRBJ1-1 and V is TRBV2; D is unresolved. Trimming took off 6 bases at V and 1 base at J, with 12 bases between the two ends. This CDR3 spans 14 amino acids. Looked up from germline, CDR1 is SNHLY and CDR2 is FYNNEI. CDR3: CASSLCSGNTEAFF. DNA for the CDR3: TGTGCCAGCAGCCTTTGTTCAGGGAACACTGAAGCTTTCTTT.

This clone has ten or more counts. The rearrangement uses TRBV7-8 and TRBJ2-3; D is uncertain. The germline V gene encodes CDR1 SGHVS and CDR2 FQNEAQ. The CDR3 is 18 residues long. The V end was cut by 5 bases, the J end by 6 bases, with 27 bases between. CDR3 coding DNA: TGTGCCAGCAGCCTTCGTCCGCGGCACCAACCCGGCCGCGATACGCAGTATTTT. It translates to CASSLRPRHQPGRDTQYF.

Of note for this clone: The conserved closing phenylalanine or tryptophan is absent in this CDR3, likely reflecting a read error. The chain couples TRBV20-1 to TRBJ1-2; D is unclear. The CDR3 length is 14 residues. Trimming pared 3 bases from V and 5 bases from J, leaving 16 bases between. Germline CDR1 reads DFQATT; CDR2 reads SNEGSKA (reference sequence). The CDR3: CSARINEVGYGYTL. For the CDR3, the DNA is TGCAGTGCTAGGATAAATGAGGTTGGTTATGGCTACACCCTC.

This clone was detected many times. V is TRBV25-1 and J is TRBJ2-4; D might be TRBD1 (6 bases). The CDR3 is made up of 15 amino acids. The germline V and J ends were trimmed by 10 bases and 5 bases, with 21 bases remaining between them. Germline CDR1 MGHDK, CDR2 SYGVNS. CDR3 nucleotides: TGTGCCACCCCTGAGACAGGCCTGAGGGAAAACATTCAGTACTTC. Translation: CATPETGLRENIQYF.

This chain joins TRBV6-5 and TRBJ1-1, with 7 bases lining up with TRBD1. Per the germline V gene, CDR1 is MNHEY and CDR2 is SVGAGI. The CDR3 contains 15 residues. Trimming cost V 2 bases and J 4 bases; bases outside gene matches: 7. CDR3 sequence reads: CASSYGYRGGTEAFF. The DNA for the CDR3 is TGTGCCAGCAGTTACGGATACAGGGGCGGCACTGAAGCTTTCTTT.

This clone was detected ten times or more. The gene calls are TRBV6-1 and TRBJ1-6; maybe TRBD1 (6 bases). Germline CDR1 MNHNS, CDR2 SASEGT. This CDR3 has 14 amino acids. V was pared by 10 bases and J by 10 bases, with 20 bases between. This CDR3 is CATNPRQDSSPLHF. The CDR3 DNA is TGTGCCACTAACCCCCGACAGGATTCATCACCCCTCCACTTT.

This clone was seen repeatedly, ten times or more. The chain is built from TRBV25-1 and TRBJ2-1; TRBD2 matches at 10 bases. The J segment lost 6 bases and the V segment lost 3 bases, leaving 5 bases of the junction unmatched. Germline CDR1 and CDR2: MGHDK and SYGVNS. CDR3 length: 15 residues. DNA for the CDR3: TGTGCCAGCAGTGACCCGGGACTAGCGACCAATGAGCAGTTCTTC. Its translation: CASSDPGLATNEQFF. Complete variable domain (other parts from reference TRBV25-1 and TRBJ2-1): EADIYQTPRYLVIGTGKKITLECSQTMGHDKMYWYQQDPGMELHLIHYSYGVNSTEKGDLSSESTVSRIRTEHFPLTLESARPSHTSQYLCASSDPGLATNEQFFGPGTRLTVL.

This clone was recorded a few times. Germline is not matched at one junction end, which may reflect a read error. This rearrangement joins TRBV6-1 to TRBJ2-1; a possible D gene is TRBD2 (5 bases). CDR1 and CDR2 (germline): MNHNS, SASEGT. The CDR3 runs 15 residues. The CDR3 loop is CSSSGNAVSYNEQFF. The CDR3 bases are TGTTCCAGCAGCGGTAACGCAGTTAGCTACAATGAGCAGTTCTTC.

The V and J genes are TRBV3-1 and TRBJ1-2, with TRBD1 matching 9 bases. Germline CDR1 and CDR2: LGHDT and YNNKEL (reference sequence). The CDR3 contains 15 residues. The J segment lost 8 bases and the V segment lost 3 bases, leaving 10 bases of the junction unmatched. The DNA for the CDR3 is TGTGCCAGCAGCCAGAAAAACAGGGGGCACGGCGGCTACACCTTC. Translation gives CASSQKNRGHGGYTF.

Ten or more counts support this clone. The chain recombines TRBV27 with TRBJ2-3, with 7 positions matching TRBD2. The germline CDR1 and CDR2 sequences are MNHEY and SMNVEV (reference sequence). The CDR3 spans 15 residues. J gave up 1 base and V 3 bases, and 4 bases lay outside the gene matches. The CDR3 region has the DNA TGTGCCAGCAGTTTGCAACGGGGGGGCACAGATACGCAGTATTTT. Its translation: CASSLQRGGTDTQYF.

This clone came up many times. The chain carries TRBV11-2 and TRBJ1-6; 11 nucleotides agree with TRBD1. The CDR3 covers 15 residues. The germline V gene has CDR1 SGHAT and CDR2 FQNNGV. Unmatched junction bases numbered 10, after V lost 8 bases and J lost 10 bases. CDR3 residues: CASAAGTGGFSPLHF. The CDR3 DNA reads TGTGCCAGCGCGGCGGGGACAGGGGGATTCTCACCCCTCCACTTT.

This clone was counted ten times or more. This sequence joins TRBV12-3 or TRBV12-4 and TRBJ1-5; D gene uncertain. The CDR3 consists of 12 residues. V was pared by 4 bases and J by 6 bases, with 7 bases between. CDR3 DNA sequence: TGTGCCAGCAGTTCCGACGGTCAGCCCCAGCATTTT. It is translated as CASSSDGQPQHF.

This clone has a count of ten or more. V usage is TRBV12-3 or TRBV12-4 and J usage is TRBJ2-1, with 9 positions matching TRBD1. The CDR3 extends over 15 amino acids. The J segment lost 8 bases and the V segment lost 5 bases, leaving 10 bases of the junction unmatched. CDR3 loop: CASSTNRGRDDEQFF. Written as DNA, the CDR3 is TGTGCCAGCAGTACAAACAGGGGGCGTGACGATGAGCAGTTCTTC.

This clone was observed a handful of times. The junction and the germline gene differ at one end; a read error may be behind it. This chain joins TRBV5-1 and TRBJ2-7, with D perhaps given as TRBD1 or TRBD2 (5 bases each). This CDR3 contains 15 residues. Germline V gene sequence: CDR1 SGHRS, CDR2 YFSETQ. CDR3 DNA: TGCGCCAGCAGCTTGGAGAGGATGAGGGGAGACGAGCGGTACTTC. Protein product: CASSLERMRGDERYF.

This clone was observed a handful of times. Likely a read error: the CDR3 ends without its conserved phenylalanine or tryptophan. Because the CDR3's place on the DNA is in doubt, the DNA is left out and the CDR3 is given as listed by TCRdb. This chain's CDR3 is CASRSGTNYEHYS. This sequence joins TRBV6-4 and TRBJ2-7; the table's TRBD1 call for D was not verified on the DNA. The CDR3 region is 13 residues in length, termini included. The germline CDR1 and CDR2 sequences are MRHNA and SNTAGT.

This clone was seen many times. The J gene is TRBJ1-3, the V gene TRBV15; D is possibly TRBD1 (5 bases). Looked up from germline, CDR1 is LNHNV and CDR2 is YYDKDF (reference sequence). The V end was cut by 9 bases, the J end by 0 bases, with 9 bases between. The CDR3 sequence is 13 residues long. CDR3 bases: TGTGCCACTGGACACATCTCTGGAAACACCATATATTTT. It translates to CATGHISGNTIYF.

This clone was recorded many times. J is TRBJ2-3 and V is TRBV6-1, with 8 bases aligning to TRBD2. CDR1 is MNHNS and CDR2 is SASEGT in the germline V gene. V lost 5 bases and J lost 12; bases outside the gene matches: 13. The CDR3 is 14 amino acids. CDR3 loop: CASSPSGTSVSQYF. CDR3 DNA: TGTGCCAGCAGTCCTTCCGGGACTAGTGTATCACAGTATTTT.

This clone was detected many times. The V gene is TRBV20-1, the J gene TRBJ2-7; D is possibly TRBD2 (6 bases). Germline values: CDR1 DFQATT, CDR2 SNEGSKA (reference sequence). This CDR3 is built from 14 residues. The ends were cut back, 6 bases at V and 2 bases at J, with 17 bases in the middle. The CDR3 region is CSATRAGSPYEQYF. The CDR3 DNA sequence: TGCAGTGCGACTAGGGCGGGGAGCCCCTACGAGCAGTACTTC.

This clone was counted only a few times. One junction end does not reproduce the germline sequence, and a read error may be involved. The rearrangement uses TRBV28 and TRBJ1-1, with a possible D match to TRBD1 (5 bases). The CDR3 is made up of 14 amino acids. Per germline, CDR1 MDHEN and CDR2 SYDVKM. The DNA of the CDR3 is TGTGCCAGCAGTTCATACCAGGGTCGGGGTGAAGCTTTATTT. Residues: CASSSYQGRGEALF.

This clone occurred many times. The chain couples TRBV19 to TRBJ1-2, with unresolved D. This CDR3 is built from 14 residues. Germline V lookup: CDR1 LNHDA, CDR2 SQIVND (reference sequence). V dropped 5 bases and J dropped 7 bases, with 17 bases sitting between them. The CDR3 sequence is CASSFGGGPIGYTF. CDR3 sequence (DNA): TGTGCCAGTAGTTTCGGTGGAGGGCCTATTGGCTACACCTTC.

The chain recombines TRBV11-3 with TRBJ2-2; 7 bases fit TRBD2. Per germline, CDR1 SGHNT and CDR2 YENEEA. The CDR3 extends over 14 amino acids. V was clipped by 4 bases and J by 5 bases; unmatched bases: 4. The CDR3 DNA reads as TGTGCCAGCAGCTCCGGGGGGACGACCGGGGAGCTGTTTTTT. The encoded protein is CASSSGGTTGELFF.

This clone was picked up many times. V is TRBV7-3 and J is TRBJ2-3; possibly TRBD1 or TRBD2 for D (5 bases each). The CDR3 extends over 13 amino acids. The ends were cut back, 3 bases at V and 4 bases at J, with 8 bases in the middle. From germline, CDR1 is SGHTA and CDR2 FQGTGA. CDR3 amino acids: CASSLGPPDTQYF. As DNA, the CDR3 is TGTGCCAGCAGCTTGGGACCCCCAGATACGCAGTATTTT.

This clone was detected ten times or more. The genes are TRBV9 and TRBJ1-5; the match to TRBD1 covers 9 bases. J was trimmed by 5 bases and V by 3 bases; bases with no gene match: 3. The germline V gene has CDR1 SGDLS and CDR2 YYNGEE. The CDR3 consists of 14 residues. CDR3 residues: CASSGGQGYQPQHF. In DNA form, the CDR3 reads TGTGCCAGCAGCGGGGGACAGGGATATCAGCCCCAGCATTTT.

This clone was seen many times. V gene TRBV11-1 combines with J gene TRBJ2-3; TRBD2 aligns across 8 bases. The trim removed 6 bases at V and 0 bases at J, leaving 8 bases unmatched. Germline CDR1 is SGHAT and CDR2 is FQDESV (reference sequence). CDR3 length: 16 amino acids. Written as DNA, the CDR3 is TGTGCCAGCAGGGGCGGATCTAGCGGGAGCACAGATACGCAGTATTTT. Translation: CASRGGSSGSTDTQYF.

This clone has at least ten counts. This chain uses TRBV13 with TRBJ2-2, with no clear D. V gave up 6 bases and J gave up 9 bases, with 11 bases separating them. The CDR3 length is 12 residues. Per germline, CDR1 PRHDT and CDR2 FYEKMQ (reference sequence). CDR3 in DNA: TGTGCCAGCAGGTATCAAGGCCGGGAGCTGTTTTTT. It is translated as CASRYQGRELFF.

This clone was seen once. J is TRBJ2-3 and V is TRBV20-1; 10 nucleotides match TRBD2. V dropped 4 bases and J dropped 6; count of bases not matched to a gene: 7. The CDR3 sequence is 14 residues long. Germline CDR1 reads DFQATT; CDR2 reads SNEGSKA (reference sequence). For the CDR3, the DNA is TGCAGTGCTATAATAGCGGGAGGTTTTGATACGCAGTATTTT. Amino acids: CSAIIAGGFDTQYF.